The 5 T cell receptor beta chains listed next were all sequenced from one sample in a study of type 1 and type 2 diabetes patients. The PCR template was genomic DNA. The TCR beta CDR3 region was amplified using 30 forward and 13 reverse primers. Each CDR3 protein gets one entry after TCRdb re-called the multiplex PCR reads with MiXCR. The table includes some 250,000 distinct CDR3 sequences, around 47% detected once. The sample was peripheral blood mononuclear cells (PBMCs). These receptor sequences come from a man aged 18-30 years with type 2 diabetes.

The CDR3 DNA sequence: TGTGCCAGCAGCTTAGATACCGGTCCCGGGACTGGGGGACGGACCCAGTACTTC. Amino acids: CASSLDTGPGTGGRTQYF. This chain joins TRBV7-2 and TRBJ2-5, with TRBD2 as a possible D gene (6 bases). The CDR3 length is 18 residues. Trimming pared 1 base from V and 7 bases from J, leaving 25 bases between. Germline CDR1 SGHTA, CDR2 FQGNSA.

The chain links TRBV10-3 to TRBJ1-6; D uncertain. The CDR3 has 15 amino acids. Trimming shortened V by 5 bases and J by 7 bases, and 15 bases separated the two germline ends. Germline V gene sequence: CDR1 ENHRY, CDR2 SYGVKD. This CDR3 reads CAISPLEVRNSPLHF. As DNA, the CDR3 is TGTGCCATCAGTCCCCTCGAGGTGCGAAATTCACCCCTCCACTTT.

There are a few counts of this clonotype. The chain is built from TRBV5-1 and TRBJ2-2; TRBD2 agrees at 10 bases. The CDR3 spans 16 residues. CDR1 is SGHRS and CDR2 is YFSETQ in the germline V gene. The V gene end was trimmed by 2 bases and the J gene end by 10 bases; junction bases not matched to a gene: 11. The CDR3 DNA reads as TGCGCCAGCAGCTTCAAGGCGGGACTAGCGTTTGTGGAGCTGTTTTTT. Amino acids: CASSFKAGLAFVELFF.

This clonotype was seen a handful of times. The V call is TRBV19, the J call TRBJ2-3; 8 nucleotides match TRBD1. The J segment lost 5 bases and the V segment lost 5 bases, leaving 6 bases of the junction unmatched. The CDR3 is 14 amino acids. CDR1 and CDR2 (germline): LNHDA, SQIVND (reference sequence). CDR3 region: CASSEQGVIDTQYF. Written as DNA, the CDR3 is TGTGCCAGTAGTGAACAGGGGGTAATAGATACGCAGTATTTT. The whole variable domain, remainder taken from reference TRBV19 and TRBJ2-3, is DGGITQSPKYLFRKEGQNVTLSCEQNLNHDAMYWYRQDPGQGLRLIYYSQIVNDFQKGDIAEGYSVSREKKESFPLTVTSAQKNPTAFYLCASSEQGVIDTQYFGPGTRLTVL.

This clonotype appeared a single time. V usage is TRBV6-1 and J usage is TRBJ2-1; D ambiguous. Trimming shortened V by 5 bases and J by 2 bases, and 16 bases separated the two germline ends. The CDR3 consists of 16 residues. Germline values: CDR1 MNHNS, CDR2 SASEGT. CDR3 DNA: TGTGCCAGCAGTTACAATCGACCCGACCCCTACAATGAGCAGTTCTTC. Protein: CASSYNRPDPYNEQFF.